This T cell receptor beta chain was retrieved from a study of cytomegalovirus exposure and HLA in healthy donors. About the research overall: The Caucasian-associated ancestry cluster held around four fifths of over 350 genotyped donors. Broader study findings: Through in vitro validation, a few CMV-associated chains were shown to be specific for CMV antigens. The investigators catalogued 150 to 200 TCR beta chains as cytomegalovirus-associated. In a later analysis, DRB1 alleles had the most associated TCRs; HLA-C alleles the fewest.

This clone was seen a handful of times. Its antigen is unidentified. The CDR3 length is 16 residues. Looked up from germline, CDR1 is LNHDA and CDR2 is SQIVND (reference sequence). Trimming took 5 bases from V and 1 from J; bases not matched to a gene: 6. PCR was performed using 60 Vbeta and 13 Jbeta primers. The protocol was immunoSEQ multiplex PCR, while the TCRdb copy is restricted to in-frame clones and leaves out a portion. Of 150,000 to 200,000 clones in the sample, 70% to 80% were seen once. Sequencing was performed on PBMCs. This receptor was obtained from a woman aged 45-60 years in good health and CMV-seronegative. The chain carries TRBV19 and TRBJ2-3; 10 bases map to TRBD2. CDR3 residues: CASSFQRGGGTDTQYF. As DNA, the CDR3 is TGTGCCAGTAGTTTCCAGCGGGGGGGAGGCACAGATACGCAGTATTTT. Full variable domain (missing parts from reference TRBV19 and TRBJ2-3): DGGITQSPKYLFRKEGQNVTLSCEQNLNHDAMYWYRQDPGQGLRLIYYSQIVNDFQKGDIAEGYSVSREKKESFPLTVTSAQKNPTAFYLCASSFQRGGGTDTQYFGPGTRLTVL.